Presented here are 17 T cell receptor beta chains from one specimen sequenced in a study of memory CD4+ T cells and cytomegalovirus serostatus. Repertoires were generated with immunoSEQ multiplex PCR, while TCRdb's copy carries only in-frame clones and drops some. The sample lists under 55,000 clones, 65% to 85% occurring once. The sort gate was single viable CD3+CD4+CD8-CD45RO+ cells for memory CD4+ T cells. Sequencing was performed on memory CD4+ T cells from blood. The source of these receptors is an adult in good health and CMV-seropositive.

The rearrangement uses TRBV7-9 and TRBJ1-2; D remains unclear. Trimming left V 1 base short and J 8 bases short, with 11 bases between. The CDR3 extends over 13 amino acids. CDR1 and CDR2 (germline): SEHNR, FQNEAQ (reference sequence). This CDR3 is CASSLELRGGYTF. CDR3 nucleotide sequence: TGTGCCAGCAGCTTAGAGCTTCGGGGAGGCTACACCTTC.

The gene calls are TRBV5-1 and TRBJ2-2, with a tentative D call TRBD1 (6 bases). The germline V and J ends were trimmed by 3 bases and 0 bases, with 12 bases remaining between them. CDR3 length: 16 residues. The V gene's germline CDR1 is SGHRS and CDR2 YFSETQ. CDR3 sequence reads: CASSSGDRTNTGELFF. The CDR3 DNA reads TGCGCCAGCAGCTCAGGCGACAGGACGAACACCGGGGAGCTGTTTTTT.

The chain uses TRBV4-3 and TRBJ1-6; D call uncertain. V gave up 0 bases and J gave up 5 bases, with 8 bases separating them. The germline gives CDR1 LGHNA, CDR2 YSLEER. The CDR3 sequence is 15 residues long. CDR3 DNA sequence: TGCGCCAGCAGCCAAGATTACAGCCATAATTCACCCCTCCACTTT. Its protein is CASSQDYSHNSPLHF.

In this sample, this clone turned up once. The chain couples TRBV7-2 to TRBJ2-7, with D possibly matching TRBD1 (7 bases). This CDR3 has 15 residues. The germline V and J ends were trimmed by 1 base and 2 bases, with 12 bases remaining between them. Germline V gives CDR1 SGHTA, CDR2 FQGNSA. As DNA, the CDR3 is TGTGCCAGCAGCTTAGAGGCCAGGGGGGCCTACGAGCAGTACTTC. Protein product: CASSLEARGAYEQYF.

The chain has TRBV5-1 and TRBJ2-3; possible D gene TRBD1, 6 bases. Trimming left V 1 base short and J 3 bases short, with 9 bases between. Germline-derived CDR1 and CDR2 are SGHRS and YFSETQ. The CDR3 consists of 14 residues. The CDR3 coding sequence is TGCGCCAGCAGCTTGCAGGGGACGACAGATACGCAGTATTTT. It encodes CASSLQGTTDTQYF.

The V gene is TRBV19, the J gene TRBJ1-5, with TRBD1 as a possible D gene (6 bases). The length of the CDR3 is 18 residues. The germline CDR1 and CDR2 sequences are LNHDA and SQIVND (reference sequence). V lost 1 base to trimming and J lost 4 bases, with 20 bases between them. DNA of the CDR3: TGTGCCAGTAGTATAGCTCTAATCCAGGGGAATCGGAATCAGCCCCAGCATTTT. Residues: CASSIALIQGNRNQPQHF.

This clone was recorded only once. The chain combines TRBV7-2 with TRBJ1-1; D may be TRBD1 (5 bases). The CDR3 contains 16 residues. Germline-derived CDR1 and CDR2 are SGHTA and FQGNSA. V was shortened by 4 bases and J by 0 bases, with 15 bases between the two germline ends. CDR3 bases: TGTGCCAGCAGCTATGCGGGGACGGTGATGAACACTGAAGCTTTCTTT. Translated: CASSYAGTVMNTEAFF.

The CDR3 nucleotides are TGTGCCAGCAGCCCGTGGCGGGGATACACTGAAGCTTTCTTT. Its translation: CASSPWRGYTEAFF. The V and J genes are TRBV5-4 and TRBJ1-1; D unclear. Trimming left V 4 bases short and J 3 bases short, with 13 bases between. The CDR3 length is 14 residues. Germline V gene sequence: CDR1 SGHNT, CDR2 YYREEE (reference sequence).

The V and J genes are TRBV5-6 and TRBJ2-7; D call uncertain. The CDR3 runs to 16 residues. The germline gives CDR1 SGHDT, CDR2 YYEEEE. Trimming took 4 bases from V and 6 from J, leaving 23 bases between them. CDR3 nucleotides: TGTGCCAGCAGCCGACCGGACGTGAGACTTACGGGCGAGCAGTACTTC. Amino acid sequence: CASSRPDVRLTGEQYF. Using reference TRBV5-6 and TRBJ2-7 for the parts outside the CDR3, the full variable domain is DAGVTQSPTHLIKTRGQQVTLRCSPKSGHDTVSWYQQALGQGPQFIFQYYEEEERQRGNFPDRFSGHQFPNYSSELNVNALLLGDSALYLCASSRPDVRLTGEQYFGPGTRLTVT.

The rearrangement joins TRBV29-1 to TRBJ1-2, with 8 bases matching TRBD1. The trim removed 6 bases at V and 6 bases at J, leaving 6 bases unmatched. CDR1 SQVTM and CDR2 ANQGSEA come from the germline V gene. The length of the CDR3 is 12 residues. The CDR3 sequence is CSVDDRGDGYTF. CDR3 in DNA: TGCAGCGTCGATGACAGGGGCGATGGCTACACCTTC.

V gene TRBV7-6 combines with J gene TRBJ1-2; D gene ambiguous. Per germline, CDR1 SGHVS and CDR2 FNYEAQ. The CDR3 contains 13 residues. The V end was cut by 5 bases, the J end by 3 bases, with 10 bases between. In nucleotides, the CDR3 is TGTGCCAGCAGCCCCGGCGGCGACTATGGCTACACCTTC. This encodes CASSPGGDYGYTF.

The CDR3 loop reads CASSLSGGSSYEQYF. CDR3 nucleotide sequence: TGTGCCAGCAGCCTAAGCGGGGGGTCCTCCTACGAGCAGTACTTC. This chain uses TRBV7-2 with TRBJ2-7, with 9 bases matching TRBD2. The trim removed 5 bases at V and 0 bases at J, leaving 5 bases unmatched. Germline assignment: CDR1 SGHTA and CDR2 FQGNSA. The CDR3 covers 15 residues.

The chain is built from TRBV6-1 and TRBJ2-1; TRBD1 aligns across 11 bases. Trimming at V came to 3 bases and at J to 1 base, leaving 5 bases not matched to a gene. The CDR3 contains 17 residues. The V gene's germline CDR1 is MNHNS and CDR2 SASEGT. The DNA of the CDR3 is TGTGCCAGCAGTGATACCGGGACAGGGGGTTCCTACAATGAGCAGTTCTTC. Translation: CASSDTGTGGSYNEQFF.

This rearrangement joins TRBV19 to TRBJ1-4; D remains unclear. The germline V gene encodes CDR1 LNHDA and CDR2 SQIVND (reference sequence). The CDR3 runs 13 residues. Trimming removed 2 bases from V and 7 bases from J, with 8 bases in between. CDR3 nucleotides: TGTGCCAGTAGTATAATGGCAGGTGAAAAACTGTTTTTT. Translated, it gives CASSIMAGEKLFF.

CDR3 DNA: TGTGCCAGCAGGACAGACCGAAGGGATGAGCAGTTCTTC. Its protein is CASRTDRRDEQFF. The J gene is TRBJ2-1, the V gene TRBV5-4; D perhaps matches TRBD1 (5 bases). V lost 5 bases to trimming and J lost 8 bases, with 14 bases between them. Looked up from germline, CDR1 is SGHNT and CDR2 is YYREEE (reference sequence). The CDR3 spans 13 residues.

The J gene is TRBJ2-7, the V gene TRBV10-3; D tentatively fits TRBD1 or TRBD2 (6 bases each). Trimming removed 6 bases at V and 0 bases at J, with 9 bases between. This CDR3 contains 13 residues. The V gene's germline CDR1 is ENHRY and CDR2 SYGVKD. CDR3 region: CAISRGPSYEQYF. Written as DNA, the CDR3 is TGTGCCATCAGCCGGGGGCCCTCCTACGAGCAGTACTTC.

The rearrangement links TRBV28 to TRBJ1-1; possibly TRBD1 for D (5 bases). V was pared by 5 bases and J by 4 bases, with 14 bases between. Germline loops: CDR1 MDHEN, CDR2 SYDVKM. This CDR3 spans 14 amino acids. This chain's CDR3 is CASSTRGGATEAFF. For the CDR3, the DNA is TGTGCCAGCAGTACTCGGGGTGGGGCCACTGAAGCTTTCTTT.